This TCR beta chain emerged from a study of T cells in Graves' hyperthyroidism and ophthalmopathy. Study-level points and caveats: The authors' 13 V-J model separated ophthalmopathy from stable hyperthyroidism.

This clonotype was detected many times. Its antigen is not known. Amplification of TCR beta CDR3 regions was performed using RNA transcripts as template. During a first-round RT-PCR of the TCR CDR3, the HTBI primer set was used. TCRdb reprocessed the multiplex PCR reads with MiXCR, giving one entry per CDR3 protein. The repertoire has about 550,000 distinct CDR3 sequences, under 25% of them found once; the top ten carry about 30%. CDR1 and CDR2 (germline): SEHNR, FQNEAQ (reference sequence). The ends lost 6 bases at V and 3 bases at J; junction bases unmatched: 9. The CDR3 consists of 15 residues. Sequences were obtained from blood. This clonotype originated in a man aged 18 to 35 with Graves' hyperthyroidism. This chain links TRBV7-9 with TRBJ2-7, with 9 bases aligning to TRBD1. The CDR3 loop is CASRSGGQGSYEQYF. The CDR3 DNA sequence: TGTGCCAGCAGGTCAGGCGGACAGGGGAGCTACGAGCAGTACTTC.